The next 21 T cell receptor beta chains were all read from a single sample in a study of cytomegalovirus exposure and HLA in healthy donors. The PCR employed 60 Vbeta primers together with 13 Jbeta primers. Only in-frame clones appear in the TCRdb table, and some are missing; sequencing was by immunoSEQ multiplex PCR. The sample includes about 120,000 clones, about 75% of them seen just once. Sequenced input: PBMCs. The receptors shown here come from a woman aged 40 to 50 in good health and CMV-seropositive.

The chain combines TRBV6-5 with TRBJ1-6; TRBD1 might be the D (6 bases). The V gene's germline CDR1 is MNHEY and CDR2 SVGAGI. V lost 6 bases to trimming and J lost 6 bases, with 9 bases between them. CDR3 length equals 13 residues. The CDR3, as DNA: TGTGCCAGCAGCCGGGACACTAATTCACCCCTCCACTTT. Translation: CASSRDTNSPLHF.

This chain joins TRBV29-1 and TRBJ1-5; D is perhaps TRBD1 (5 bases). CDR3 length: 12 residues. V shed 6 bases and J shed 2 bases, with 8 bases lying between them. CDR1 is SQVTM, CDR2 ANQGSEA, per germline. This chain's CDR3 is CSVGGGNQPQHF. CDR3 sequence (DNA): TGCAGCGTAGGAGGGGGCAATCAGCCCCAGCATTTT.

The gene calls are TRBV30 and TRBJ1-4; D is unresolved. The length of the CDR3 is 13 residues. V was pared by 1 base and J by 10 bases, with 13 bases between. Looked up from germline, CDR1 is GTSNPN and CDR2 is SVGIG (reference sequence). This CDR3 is CAWSARREGKLFF. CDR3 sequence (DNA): TGTGCCTGGAGTGCCAGGAGGGAGGGAAAACTGTTTTTT.

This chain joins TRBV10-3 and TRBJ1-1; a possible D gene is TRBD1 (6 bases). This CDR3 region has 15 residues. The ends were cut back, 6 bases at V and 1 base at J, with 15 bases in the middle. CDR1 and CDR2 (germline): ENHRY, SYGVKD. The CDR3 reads CAIRNKQGENTEAFF. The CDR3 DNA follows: TGTGCCATCAGGAACAAACAGGGCGAGAACACTGAAGCTTTCTTT.

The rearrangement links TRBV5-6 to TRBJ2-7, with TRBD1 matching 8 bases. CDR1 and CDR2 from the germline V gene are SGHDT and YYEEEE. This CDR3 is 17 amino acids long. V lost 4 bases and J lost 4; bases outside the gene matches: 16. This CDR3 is CASSLGRQDRVKYEQYF. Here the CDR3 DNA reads TGTGCCAGCAGCCTGGGCCGCCAGGACAGGGTGAAGTACGAGCAGTACTTC.

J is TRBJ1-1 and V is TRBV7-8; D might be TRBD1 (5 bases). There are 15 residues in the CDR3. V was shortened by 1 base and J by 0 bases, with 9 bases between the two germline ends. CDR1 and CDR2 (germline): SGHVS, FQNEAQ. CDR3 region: CASSLGGGMNTEAFF. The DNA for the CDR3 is TGTGCCAGCAGCTTAGGGGGGGGAATGAACACTGAAGCTTTCTTT.

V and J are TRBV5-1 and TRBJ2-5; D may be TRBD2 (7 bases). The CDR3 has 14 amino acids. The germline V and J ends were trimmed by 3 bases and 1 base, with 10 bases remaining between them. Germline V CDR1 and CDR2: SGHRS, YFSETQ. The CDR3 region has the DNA TGCGCCAGCAGCTCACGGGGGGCCCAAGAGACCCAGTACTTC. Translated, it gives CASSSRGAQETQYF.

CDR3 DNA sequence: TGCGCCAGCAGCTTGCCAAAAGGACACTACACAGATACGCAGTATTTT. This gives the protein CASSLPKGHYTDTQYF. The rearrangement links TRBV5-1 to TRBJ2-3; D may be TRBD1 (5 bases). The germline V gene has CDR1 SGHRS and CDR2 YFSETQ. Trimming took 1 base from V and 2 from J, leaving 14 bases between them. This CDR3 comprises 16 residues.

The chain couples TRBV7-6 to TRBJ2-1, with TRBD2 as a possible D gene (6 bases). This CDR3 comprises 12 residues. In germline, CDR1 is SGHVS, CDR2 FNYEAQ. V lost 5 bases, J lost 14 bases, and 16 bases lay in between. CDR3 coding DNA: TGTGCCAGCAGCAGCTATTCGGGGGTGGAGTTCTTC. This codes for CASSSYSGVEFF.

This chain's CDR3 is CASSLTTGSISGNTIYF. The CDR3 coding sequence is TGTGCCAGCAGCTTAACGACAGGATCCATCTCTGGAAACACCATATATTTT. This chain joins TRBV5-8 and TRBJ1-3, with a possible D match to TRBD1 (6 bases). V shed 2 bases and J shed 0 bases, with 15 bases lying between them. The CDR3 runs 17 residues. CDR1 and CDR2 from the germline V gene are SGHTS and YDEGEE.

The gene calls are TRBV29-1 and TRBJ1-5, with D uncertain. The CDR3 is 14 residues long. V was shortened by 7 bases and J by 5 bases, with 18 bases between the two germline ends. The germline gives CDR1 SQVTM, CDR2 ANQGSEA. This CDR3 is CSADLRRFDQPQHF. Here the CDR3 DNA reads TGCAGCGCCGACCTGAGGCGGTTTGATCAGCCCCAGCATTTT.

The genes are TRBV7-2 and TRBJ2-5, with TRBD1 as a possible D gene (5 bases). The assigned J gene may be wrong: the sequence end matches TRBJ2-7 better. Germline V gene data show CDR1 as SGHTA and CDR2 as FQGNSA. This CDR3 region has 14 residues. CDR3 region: CASSLGRATYEQYF. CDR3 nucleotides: TGTGCCAGCAGCTTAGGCAGGGCTACCTACGAGCAGTACTTC.

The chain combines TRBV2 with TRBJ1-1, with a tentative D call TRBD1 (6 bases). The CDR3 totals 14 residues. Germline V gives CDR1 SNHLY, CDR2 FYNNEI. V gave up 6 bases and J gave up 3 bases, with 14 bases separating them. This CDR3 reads CASRGRQGYTEAFF. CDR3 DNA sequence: TGTGCCAGCAGGGGGCGCCAGGGGTACACTGAAGCTTTCTTT.

The CDR3 nucleotides read TGTGCCTGGGAGACTTTTCGCGGTGGCTACACCTTC. This gives the protein CAWETFRGGYTF. V gene TRBV30 combines with J gene TRBJ1-2; D uncertain. The CDR3 spans 12 residues. V gave up 5 bases and J gave up 7 bases, with 14 bases separating them. Per germline, CDR1 GTSNPN and CDR2 SVGIG (reference sequence).

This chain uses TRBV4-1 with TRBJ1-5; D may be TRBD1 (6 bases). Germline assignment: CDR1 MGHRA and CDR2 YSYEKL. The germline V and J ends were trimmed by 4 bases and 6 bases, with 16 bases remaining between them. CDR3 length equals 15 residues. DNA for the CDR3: TGCGCCAGCAGCCTCCTACCAGGGGCGGTTCAGCCCCAGCATTTT. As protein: CASSLLPGAVQPQHF.

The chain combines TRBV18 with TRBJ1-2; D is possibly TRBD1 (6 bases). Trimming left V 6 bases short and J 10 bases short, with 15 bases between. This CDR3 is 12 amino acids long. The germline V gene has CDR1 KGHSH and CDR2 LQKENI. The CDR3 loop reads CASSPDSQAYTF. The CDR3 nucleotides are TGTGCCAGCTCGCCGGACAGCCAAGCCTACACCTTC.

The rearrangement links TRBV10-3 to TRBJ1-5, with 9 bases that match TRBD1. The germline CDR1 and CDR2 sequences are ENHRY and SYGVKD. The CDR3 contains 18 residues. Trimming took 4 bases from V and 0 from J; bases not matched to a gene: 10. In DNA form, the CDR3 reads TGTGCCATCAGTGCTTCTCCCGGGACAGGGAGTAGCAATCAGCCCCAGCATTTT. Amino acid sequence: CAISASPGTGSSNQPQHF.

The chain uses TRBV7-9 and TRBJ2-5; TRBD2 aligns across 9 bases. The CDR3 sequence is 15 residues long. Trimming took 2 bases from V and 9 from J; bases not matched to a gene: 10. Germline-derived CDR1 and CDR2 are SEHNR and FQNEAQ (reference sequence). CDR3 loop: CASSLLRAGGGAQYF. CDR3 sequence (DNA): TGTGCCAGCAGCTTACTACGAGCGGGGGGAGGGGCCCAGTACTTC.

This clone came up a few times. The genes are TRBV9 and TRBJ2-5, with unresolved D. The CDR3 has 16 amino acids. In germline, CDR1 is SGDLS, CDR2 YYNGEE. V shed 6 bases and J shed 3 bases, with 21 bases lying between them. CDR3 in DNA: TGTGCCAGCACCGTTTCCTTCGACTCATTTGAAGAGACCCAGTACTTC. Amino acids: CASTVSFDSFEETQYF.

The CDR3 DNA reads TGCGCCAGCAGCCAAGGACTTCTGGGTCGGGGGGGAAACACCATATATTTT. It encodes CASSQGLLGRGGNTIYF. The chain joins TRBV4-1 to TRBJ1-3; D is perhaps TRBD1 (5 bases). The germline V gene encodes CDR1 MGHRA and CDR2 YSYEKL. This CDR3 contains 17 residues. With 1 base removed from V and 4 bases from J, the gap between germline ends came to 17 bases.

Written as DNA, the CDR3 is TGCGCCAGCAGCCCTGGACTAGCGGGAGAGACCCAGTACTTC. Encoded protein: CASSPGLAGETQYF. This chain uses TRBV5-1 with TRBJ2-5; 11 positions match TRBD2. Germline V CDR1 and CDR2: SGHRS, YFSETQ. Losses at the gene ends were 4 bases for V and 4 bases for J; bases not matched to a gene: 3. There are 14 residues in the CDR3.